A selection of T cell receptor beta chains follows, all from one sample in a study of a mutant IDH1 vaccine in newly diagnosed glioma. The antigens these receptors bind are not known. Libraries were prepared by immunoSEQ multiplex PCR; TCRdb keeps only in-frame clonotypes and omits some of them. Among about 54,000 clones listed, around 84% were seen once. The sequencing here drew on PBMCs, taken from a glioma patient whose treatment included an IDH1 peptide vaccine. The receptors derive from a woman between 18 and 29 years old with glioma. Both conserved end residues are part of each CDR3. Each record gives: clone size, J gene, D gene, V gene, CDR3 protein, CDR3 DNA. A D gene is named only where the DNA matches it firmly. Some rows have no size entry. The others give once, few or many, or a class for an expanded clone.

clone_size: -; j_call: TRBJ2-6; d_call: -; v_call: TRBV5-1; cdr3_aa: CASSFVGWGSGANVLTF; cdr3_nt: TGCGCCAGCAGCTTCGTCGGGTGGGGCTCTGGGGCCAACGTCCTGACTTTC
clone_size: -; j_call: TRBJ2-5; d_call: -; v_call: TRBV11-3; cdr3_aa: CASSAQETQYF; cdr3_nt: TGTGCCAGCAGCGCACAAGAGACCCAGTACTTC
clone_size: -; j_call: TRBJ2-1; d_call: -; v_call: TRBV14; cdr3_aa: CASASWQGSDEQFF; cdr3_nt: TGTGCCAGCGCTTCGTGGCAGGGGAGCGATGAGCAGTTCTTC
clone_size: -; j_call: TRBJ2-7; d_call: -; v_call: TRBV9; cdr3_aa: CASSVTWGSYEQYF; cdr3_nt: TGTGCCAGCAGCGTAACGTGGGGTTCCTACGAGCAGTACTTC
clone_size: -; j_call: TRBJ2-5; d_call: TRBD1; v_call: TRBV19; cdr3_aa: CASSIDRAGGETQYF; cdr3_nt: TGTGCCAGTAGTATAGATAGGGCAGGGGGAGAGACCCAGTACTTC
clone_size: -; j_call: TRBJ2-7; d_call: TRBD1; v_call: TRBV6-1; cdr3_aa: CASSGRKDRIYEQYF; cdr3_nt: TGTGCCAGCAGTGGTCGTAAGGACAGGATCTACGAGCAGTACTTC
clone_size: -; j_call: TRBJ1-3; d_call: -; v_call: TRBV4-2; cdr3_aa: CASSQDPAISGNTIYF; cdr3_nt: TGTGCCAGCAGCCAAGATCCGGCGATATCTGGAAACACCATATATTTT
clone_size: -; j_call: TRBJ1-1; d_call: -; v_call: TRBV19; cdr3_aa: CASSIGGVTEAFF; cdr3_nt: TGTGCCAGTAGTATAGGAGGGGTCACTGAAGCTTTCTTT
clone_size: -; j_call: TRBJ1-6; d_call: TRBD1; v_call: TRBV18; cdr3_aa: CASSPDRTNSPLHF; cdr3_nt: TGTGCCAGCTCACCGGACAGGACCAATTCACCCCTCCACTTT
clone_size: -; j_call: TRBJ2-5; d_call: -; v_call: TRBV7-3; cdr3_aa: CASSPYVGSWQTQYF; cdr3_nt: TGTGCCAGCAGCCCTTATGTCGGGAGTTGGCAGACCCAGTACTTC
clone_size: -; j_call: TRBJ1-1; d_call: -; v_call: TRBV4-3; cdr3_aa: CASSQDLARTEAFF; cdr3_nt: TGCGCCAGCAGCCAAGATTTGGCGAGGACTGAAGCTTTCTTT
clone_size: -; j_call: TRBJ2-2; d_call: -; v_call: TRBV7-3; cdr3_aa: CASRLAGPGELFF; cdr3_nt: TGTGCCAGCAGATTAGCCGGTCCCGGGGAGCTGTTTTTT
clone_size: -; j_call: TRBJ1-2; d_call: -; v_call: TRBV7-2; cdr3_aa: CASSLGGNYGYTF; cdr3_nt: TGTGCCAGCAGCTTAGGGGGCAACTATGGCTACACCTTC
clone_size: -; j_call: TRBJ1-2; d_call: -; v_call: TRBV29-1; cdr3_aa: CSVAGGRTYGYTF; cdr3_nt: TGCAGCGTTGCGGGCGGGCGGACCTATGGCTACACCTTC
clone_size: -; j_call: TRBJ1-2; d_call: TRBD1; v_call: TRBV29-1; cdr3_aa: CSVEGDSFFYGYTF; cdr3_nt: TGCAGCGTTGAAGGGGACAGCTTCTTCTATGGCTACACCTTC
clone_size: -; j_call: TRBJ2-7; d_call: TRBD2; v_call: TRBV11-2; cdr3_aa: CASSLELAASYEQYF; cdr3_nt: TGTGCCAGCAGCTTAGAACTAGCGGCCTCCTACGAGCAGTACTTC
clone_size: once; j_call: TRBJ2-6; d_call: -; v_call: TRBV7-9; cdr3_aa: CASSLGLSGANVLTF; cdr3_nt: TGTGCCAGCAGCTTAGGTCTCTCTGGGGCCAACGTCCTGACTTTC
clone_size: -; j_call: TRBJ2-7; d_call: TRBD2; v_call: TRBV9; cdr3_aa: CASSAGLAAHYEQYF; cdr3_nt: TGTGCCAGCAGCGCAGGACTAGCGGCACACTACGAGCAGTACTTC
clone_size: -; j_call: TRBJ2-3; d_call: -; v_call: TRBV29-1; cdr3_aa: CSAVMGARTDTQYF; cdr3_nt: TGCAGCGCCGTAATGGGGGCTCGCACAGATACGCAGTATTTT
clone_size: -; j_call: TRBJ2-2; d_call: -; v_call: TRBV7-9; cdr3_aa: CASRAKSTGELFF; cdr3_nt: TGTGCCAGCAGGGCAAAAAGCACCGGGGAGCTGTTTTTT
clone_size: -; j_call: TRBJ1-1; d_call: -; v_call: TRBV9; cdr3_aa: CASSVAWAAGTEAFF; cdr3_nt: TGTGCCAGCAGCGTAGCATGGGCAGCGGGGACTGAAGCTTTCTTT
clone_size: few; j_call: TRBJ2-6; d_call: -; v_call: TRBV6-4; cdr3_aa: CASSDSGSGANVLTF; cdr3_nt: TGTGCCAGCAGTGACTCCGGCTCTGGGGCCAACGTCCTGACTTTC
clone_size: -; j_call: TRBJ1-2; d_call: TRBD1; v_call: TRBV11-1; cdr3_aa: CASSLAGQGAVAYGYTF; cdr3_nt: TGTGCCAGCAGCTTAGCGGGACAGGGGGCCGTCGCCTATGGCTACACCTTC
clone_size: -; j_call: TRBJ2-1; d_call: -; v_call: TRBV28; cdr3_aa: CASQGVSSYNEQFF; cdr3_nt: TGTGCCTCCCAGGGCGTGAGCTCCTACAATGAGCAGTTCTTC
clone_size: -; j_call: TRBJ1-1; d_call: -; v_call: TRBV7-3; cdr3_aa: CASSFGENTEAFF; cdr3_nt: TGTGCCAGCAGCTTTGGGGAGAACACTGAAGCTTTCTTT
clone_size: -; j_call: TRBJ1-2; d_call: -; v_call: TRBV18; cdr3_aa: CASSPDKYYGYTF; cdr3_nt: TGTGCCAGCTCACCAGACAAATACTATGGCTACACCTTC
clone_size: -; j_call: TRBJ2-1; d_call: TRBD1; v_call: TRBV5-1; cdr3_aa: CASSLPTGGVNEQFF; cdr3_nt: TGCGCCAGCAGCTTACCGACAGGGGGGGTCAATGAGCAGTTCTTC
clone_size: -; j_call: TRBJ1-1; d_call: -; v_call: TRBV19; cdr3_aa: CASSFGRGTTEAFF; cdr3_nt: TGTGCCAGTAGTTTCGGCCGGGGAACCACTGAAGCTTTCTTT
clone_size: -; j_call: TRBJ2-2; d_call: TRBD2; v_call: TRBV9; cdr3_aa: CASSAGGTGELFF; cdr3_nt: TGTGCCAGCAGCGCGGGGGGGACCGGGGAGCTGTTTTTT
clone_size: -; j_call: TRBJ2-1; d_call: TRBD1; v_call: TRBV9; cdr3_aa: CASSAAGGYNEQFF; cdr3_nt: TGTGCCAGCAGCGCCGCAGGGGGCTACAATGAGCAGTTCTTC
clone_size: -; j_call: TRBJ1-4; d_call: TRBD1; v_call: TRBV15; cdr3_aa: CATSSSPRWTGREKLFF; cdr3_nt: TGTGCCACCAGCAGCTCCCCTAGGTGGACAGGGAGGGAAAAACTGTTTTTT
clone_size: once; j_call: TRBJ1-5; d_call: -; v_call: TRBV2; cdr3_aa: CASSEAATGRLGLPGF; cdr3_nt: TGTGCCAGCAGTGAAGCGGCCACAGGGCGATTAGGCCTGCCCGGATTT
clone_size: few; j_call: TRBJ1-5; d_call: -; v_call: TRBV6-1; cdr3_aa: CASRPGNQPQHF; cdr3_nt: TGTGCCAGCCGACCTGGCAATCAGCCCCAGCATTTT
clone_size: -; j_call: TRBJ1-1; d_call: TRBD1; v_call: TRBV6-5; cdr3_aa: CASSYWTGNTEAFF; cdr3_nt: TGTGCCAGCAGCTACTGGACAGGGAACACTGAAGCTTTCTTT
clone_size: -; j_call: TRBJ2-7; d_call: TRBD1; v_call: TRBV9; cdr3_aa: CASSVAGTGNEQYF; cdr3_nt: TGTGCCAGCAGCGTAGCAGGGACAGGGAACGAGCAGTACTTC
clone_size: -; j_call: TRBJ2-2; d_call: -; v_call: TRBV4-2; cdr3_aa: CASSQEGPGFGELFF; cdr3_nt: TGTGCCAGCAGCCAGGAGGGACCGGGATTCGGGGAGCTGTTTTTT
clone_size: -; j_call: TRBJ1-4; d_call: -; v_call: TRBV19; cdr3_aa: CATAPGGFMGKLFF; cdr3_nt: TGTGCCACCGCCCCGGGGGGGTTTATGGGGAAACTGTTTTTT
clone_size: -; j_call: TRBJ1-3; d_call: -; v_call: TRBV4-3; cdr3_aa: CASSQDALPGNTIYF; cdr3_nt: TGCGCCAGCAGCCAAGATGCCCTTCCGGGAAACACCATATATTTT
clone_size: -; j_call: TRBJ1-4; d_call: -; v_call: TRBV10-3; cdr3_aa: CAINAGEGEKLFF; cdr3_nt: TGTGCCATCAATGCGGGGGAGGGAGAAAAACTGTTTTTT
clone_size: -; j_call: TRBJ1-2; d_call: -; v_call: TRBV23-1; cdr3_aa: CASSHHRRGTLPYGYTF; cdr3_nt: TGCGCCAGCAGCCACCATCGGAGGGGGACCCTACCCTATGGCTACACCTTC
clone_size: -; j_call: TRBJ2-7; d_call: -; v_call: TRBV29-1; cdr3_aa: CSVEGYSPYEQYF; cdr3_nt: TGCAGCGTTGAAGGTTACAGCCCCTACGAGCAGTACTTC
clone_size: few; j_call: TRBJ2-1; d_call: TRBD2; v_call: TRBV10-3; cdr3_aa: CAISESRTSGADEQFF; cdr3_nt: TGTGCCATCAGTGAGTCGCGGACTAGCGGGGCCGATGAGCAGTTCTTC
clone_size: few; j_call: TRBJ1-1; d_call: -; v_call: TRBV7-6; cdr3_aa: CASSAGTEAFF; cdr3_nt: TGTGCCAGCAGCGCCGGGACTGAAGCTTTCTTT
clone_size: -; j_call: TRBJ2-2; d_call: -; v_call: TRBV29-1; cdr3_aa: CSVEEGGSGELFF; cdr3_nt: TGCAGCGTTGAAGAGGGGGGTTCCGGGGAGCTGTTTTTT
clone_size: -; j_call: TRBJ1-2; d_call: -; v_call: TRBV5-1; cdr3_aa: CASSLGAGSLDGYTF; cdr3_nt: TGCGCCAGCAGCTTGGGTGCGGGTTCCTTAGATGGCTACACCTTC
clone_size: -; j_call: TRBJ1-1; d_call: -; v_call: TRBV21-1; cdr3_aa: CASSKETGGEAFF; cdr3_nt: TGTGCCAGCAGCAAAGAGACAGGGGGAGAAGCTTTCTTT
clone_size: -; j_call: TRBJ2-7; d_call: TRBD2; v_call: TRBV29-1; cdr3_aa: CSVVLTSGRVRYF; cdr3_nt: TGCAGCGTTGTTTTGACTAGCGGGAGGGTGCGGTACTTC
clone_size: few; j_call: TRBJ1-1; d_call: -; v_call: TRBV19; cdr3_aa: CASSLVENTEAFF; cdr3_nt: TGTGCCAGTAGTCTAGTGGAGAACACTGAAGCTTTCTTT
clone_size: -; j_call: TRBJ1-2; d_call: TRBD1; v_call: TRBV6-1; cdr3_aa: CASSEPGTGMAYGYTF; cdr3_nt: TGTGCCAGCAGTGAACCGGGGACAGGGATGGCCTATGGCTACACCTTC
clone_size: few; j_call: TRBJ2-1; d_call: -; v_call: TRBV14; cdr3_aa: CASSQDQENEQFF; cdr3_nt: TGTGCCAGCAGCCAAGATCAGGAGAATGAGCAGTTCTTC
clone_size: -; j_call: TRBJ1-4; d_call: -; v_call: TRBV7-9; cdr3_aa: CASSLTRGGGEKLFF; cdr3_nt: TGTGCCAGCAGCTTAACCCGAGGAGGGGGGGAAAAACTGTTTTTT
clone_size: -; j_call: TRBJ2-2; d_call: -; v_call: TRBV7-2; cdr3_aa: CASQGSGGELFF; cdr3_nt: TGTGCCAGCCAGGGTTCGGGGGGGGAGCTGTTTTTT
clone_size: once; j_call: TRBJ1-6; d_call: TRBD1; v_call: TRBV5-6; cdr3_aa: CASSLGQGANPPLHF; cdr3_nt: TGTGCCAGCAGCTTGGGGCAGGGGGCTAATCCACCCCTCCACTTT
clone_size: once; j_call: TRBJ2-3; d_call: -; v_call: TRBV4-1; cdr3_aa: CASSHHPLPDDQGTDTQYF; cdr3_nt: TGCGCCAGCAGCCACCACCCCTTACCGGACGACCAAGGCACAGATACGCAGTATTTT
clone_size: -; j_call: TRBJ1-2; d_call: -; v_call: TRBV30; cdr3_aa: CAWSVPQRGNYGYTF; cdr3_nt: TGTGCCTGGAGTGTACCACAGCGGGGGAACTATGGCTACACCTTC
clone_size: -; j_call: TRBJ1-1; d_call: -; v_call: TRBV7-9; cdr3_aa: CASSLGGGRTEAFF; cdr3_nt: TGTGCCAGCAGCTTAGGGGGGGGGAGGACTGAAGCTTTCTTT
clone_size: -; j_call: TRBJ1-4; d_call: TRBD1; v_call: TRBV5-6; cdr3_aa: CAPKGAGVDEKLFF; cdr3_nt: TGTGCTCCAAAGGGGGCAGGGGTGGATGAAAAACTGTTTTTT
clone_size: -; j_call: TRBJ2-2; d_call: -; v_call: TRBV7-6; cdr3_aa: CASSPGSNTGELFF; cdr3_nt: TGTGCCAGCAGCCCTGGATCAAACACCGGGGAGCTGTTTTTT
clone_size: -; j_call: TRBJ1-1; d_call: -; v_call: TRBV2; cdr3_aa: CASCREVNTEAFF; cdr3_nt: TGTGCCAGCTGCAGGGAAGTGAACACTGAAGCTTTCTTT
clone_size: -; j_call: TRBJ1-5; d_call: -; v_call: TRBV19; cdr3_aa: CASSRVLLPGNQPQHF; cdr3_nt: TGTGCCAGTAGTAGGGTGCTATTACCTGGCAATCAGCCCCAGCATTTT